Shown below are 7 T cell receptor beta chains from a single sample sequenced in a study of T cell responses to AZD1222 COVID-19 vaccine. Using immunoSEQ multiplex PCR, the repertoire was profiled, and TCRdb retains in-frame clones only, with some absent. In the table there are about 76,000 clones, approximately 90% of which are singletons. The specimen was peripheral blood, collected on day 0 of AZD1222 vaccination. The receptors come from an adult in good health.

V gene TRBV5-4 combines with J gene TRBJ1-1, with D perhaps TRBD1 (5 bases). The CDR3 spans 17 residues. Trimming shortened V by 4 bases and J by 1 base, and 20 bases separated the two germline ends. The germline V gene encodes CDR1 SGHNT and CDR2 YYREEE (reference sequence). CDR3 nucleotides: TGTGCCAGCAGCCTACCCGGGGCGGTAGCAGGGAACACTGAAGCTTTCTTT. Translation: CASSLPGAVAGNTEAFF.

This sequence joins TRBV5-4 and TRBJ1-2; the match to TRBD1 covers 9 bases. Germline V lookup: CDR1 SGHNT, CDR2 YYREEE (reference sequence). CDR3 length: 15 residues. The V and J ends lost 3 bases and 8 bases, in that order; junction bases with no gene match: 11. As DNA, the CDR3 is TGTGCCAGCAGCTCTCCCCGACAGGGGGGTTTGGGCTACACCTTC. The encoded protein is CASSSPRQGGLGYTF.

CDR3 amino acids: CASSVEGGQFTDTQYF. In DNA form, the CDR3 reads TGTGCCAGCAGCGTAGAGGGTGGACAGTTCACAGATACGCAGTATTTT. This chain links TRBV9 with TRBJ2-3; a possible D gene is TRBD1 (6 bases). Per germline, CDR1 SGDLS and CDR2 YYNGEE. V dropped 0 bases and J dropped 2 bases, with 13 bases sitting between them. This CDR3 spans 16 amino acids.

The chain is built from TRBV15 and TRBJ1-3; D is uncertain. The germline gives CDR1 LNHNV, CDR2 YYDKDF (reference sequence). With 5 bases removed from V and 8 bases from J, the gap between germline ends came to 13 bases. This CDR3 has 13 amino acids. The CDR3 nucleotides are TGTGCCACCAGCCCGGCCTCGGGGTACACCATATATTTT. This codes for CATSPASGYTIYF.

This clone has more than one count but fewer than ten. This chain joins TRBV28 and TRBJ2-1; TRBD2 matches at 13 bases. With 5 bases clipped from V and 4 bases from J, the junction kept 5 bases outside the gene matches. Germline V gives CDR1 MDHEN, CDR2 SYDVKM. The CDR3 sequence is 16 residues long. CDR3 sequence (DNA): TGTGCCAGCAGTCCTCCGACTAGCGGGAGGTACAATGAGCAGTTCTTC. It yields the protein CASSPPTSGRYNEQFF.

The chain is built from TRBV9 and TRBJ2-5; TRBD2 is a possible D gene (6 bases). The CDR3 covers 15 residues. The germline gives CDR1 SGDLS, CDR2 YYNGEE. V was shortened by 4 bases and J by 2 bases, with 15 bases between the two germline ends. The CDR3 nucleotides read TGTGCCAGCAGCCCGACGGGGACTCGACAAGAGACCCAGTACTTC. Its protein product is CASSPTGTRQETQYF.

This rearrangement joins TRBV10-1 to TRBJ2-3; D not certain. The CDR3 contains 13 residues. The V and J ends lost 0 bases and 5 bases respectively, with 6 bases between them. Germline assignment: CDR1 WNHNN and CDR2 SYGVQD (reference sequence). The CDR3, as DNA: TGCGCCAGCAGTGAGTCAGGAGAAGATACGCAGTATTTT. Encoded protein: CASSESGEDTQYF.